The 30 T cell receptor beta chains in this list originate from one sample, sequenced in a study of CD8+CD57+ T cells in acquired aplastic anemia. For sequencing, patients were chosen who had shown expansion of CD8+CD57+ cells by flow cytometry. The study profiled TCR beta VDJ and CDR3 using genomic DNA as template. TCRdb re-called the reads through MiXCR, storing one row per CDR3 protein. The sample records 160,000 or so distinct CDR3 sequences, 70% to 75% being singletons. The sequenced material came from sorted CD4+, CD8+, or CD8+CD57+ T cells (not recorded which) from PBMCs. These receptors were obtained from a human donor with aplastic anemia.

The rearrangement joins TRBV7-3 to TRBJ2-7; 9 bases map to TRBD2. The CDR3 totals 14 residues. The germline V gene has CDR1 SGHTA and CDR2 FQGTGA. V shed 4 bases, J shed 2 bases, and the junction held 3 bases outside the gene matches. The CDR3 region is CASSSGLAPYEQYF. CDR3 coding DNA: TGTGCCAGCAGCTCGGGACTAGCTCCCTACGAGCAGTACTTC.

This chain uses TRBV7-8 with TRBJ1-2; D is undetermined. The V gene's germline CDR1 is SGHVS and CDR2 FQNEAQ. The CDR3 has 13 residues. V was trimmed by 2 bases and J by 12 bases, leaving 16 bases between them. CDR3 loop: CASSLRAVSGNTF. In nucleotides, the CDR3 is TGTGCCAGCAGCTTAAGGGCAGTCTCTGGAAACACCTTC.

The chain has TRBV20-1 and TRBJ2-3; tentatively, D is TRBD2 (6 bases). V dropped 0 bases and J dropped 7 bases, with 17 bases sitting between them. This CDR3 has 15 residues. CDR1 and CDR2 (germline): DFQATT, SNEGSKA (reference sequence). This chain's CDR3 is CSARDLEGTHYTQYF. The CDR3 DNA reads TGCAGTGCTAGAGATCTGGAGGGCACACACTATACGCAGTATTTT.

The table lists this clonotype with a count of one. The V gene is TRBV2, the J gene TRBJ2-2; 7 bases are shared with TRBD1. Per germline, CDR1 SNHLY and CDR2 FYNNEI. The V gene end was trimmed by 4 bases and the J gene end by 16 bases; junction bases not matched to a gene: 6. The length of the CDR3 is 11 residues. The DNA of the CDR3 is TGTGCCAGCAGTGGACAGGGTCCAAGGTTTTTT. Translating it yields CASSGQGPRFF.

The chain combines TRBV2 with TRBJ2-1, with TRBD2 matching over 14 bases. The CDR3 extends over 18 amino acids. Unmatched junction bases numbered 11, after V lost 9 bases and J lost 1 base. Per the germline V gene, CDR1 is SNHLY and CDR2 is FYNNEI. The CDR3 reads CASREGLAGVESYNEQFF. The CDR3 DNA reads TGTGCCAGTCGCGAGGGACTAGCGGGAGTTGAGTCCTACAATGAGCAGTTCTTC.

The DNA of the CDR3 is TGTGCCATCAGTGAGCCGAGGGACATGAGCTCTGGAAACACCATATATTTT. This gives the protein CAISEPRDMSSGNTIYF. V gene TRBV10-3 combines with J gene TRBJ1-3; perhaps TRBD1 as D (6 bases). Germline assignment: CDR1 ENHRY and CDR2 SYGVKD. Trimming cost V 2 bases and J 0 bases, with 14 bases left between them. The CDR3 contains 17 residues.

In nucleotides, the CDR3 is TGTGCCAGCAGCCCTTCTAGGACGGCTACCCCCGAGCAGTACTTC. Amino acids: CASSPSRTATPEQYF. J is TRBJ2-7 and V is TRBV7-9; D gene unclear. There are 15 residues in the CDR3. Germline lookup yields CDR1 SEHNR and CDR2 FQNEAQ (reference sequence). Trimming pared 5 bases from V and 6 bases from J, leaving 20 bases between.

The rearrangement joins TRBV6-4 to TRBJ2-7; the match to TRBD2 covers 8 bases. J lost 0 bases, V lost 5 bases, and 6 bases had no gene match. The length of the CDR3 is 15 residues. Germline CDR1 and CDR2: MRHNA and SNTAGT. DNA for the CDR3: TGTGCCAGCAGTAGTGGCGGGGGGAGCTCCTACGAGCAGTACTTC. Its protein product is CASSSGGGSSYEQYF.

The J gene is TRBJ1-1, the V gene TRBV7-9; D is possibly TRBD1 (6 bases). Germline V gene lookup returns CDR1 SEHNR and CDR2 FQNEAQ (reference sequence). CDR3 length: 16 residues. Trimming removed 5 bases at V and 1 base at J, with 17 bases between. CDR3 in amino acids: CASSPTERDKNTEAFF. In DNA form, the CDR3 reads TGTGCCAGCAGCCCGACTGAGCGGGACAAGAACACTGAAGCTTTCTTT. Combining the CDR3 with reference TRBV7-9 and TRBJ1-1 gives the whole variable domain DTGVSQNPRHKITKRGQNVTFRCDPISEHNRLYWYRQTLGQGPEFLTYFQNEAQLEKSRLLSDRFSAERPKGSFSTLEIQRTEQGDSAMYLCASSPTERDKNTEAFFGQGTRLTVV.

This chain connects TRBV19 to TRBJ1-4; TRBD1 might be the D (5 bases). The CDR3 consists of 11 residues. The V gene lost 8 bases and the J gene lost 14 bases, with 15 bases spanning the gap. CDR1 and CDR2 (germline): LNHDA, SQIVND (reference sequence). CDR3: CASRGELLLFF. The CDR3, as DNA: TGTGCCAGTCGGGGGGAGTTATTGCTGTTTTTT.

The J gene is TRBJ2-7, the V gene TRBV7-2; the match to TRBD1 covers 8 bases. This CDR3 is built from 13 residues. Germline values: CDR1 SGHTA, CDR2 FQGNSA. V gave up 9 bases and J gave up 0 bases; unmatched junction bases: 4. CDR3 in amino acids: CASTGGSSYEQYF. Written as DNA, the CDR3 is TGTGCCAGTACAGGGGGGAGCTCCTACGAGCAGTACTTC.

The chain recombines TRBV2 with TRBJ2-2; D gene ambiguous. CDR1 is SNHLY and CDR2 is FYNNEI in the germline V gene. V lost 0 bases and J 2 bases, leaving 10 bases between the germline ends. CDR3 length equals 16 residues. CDR3 sequence (DNA): TGTGCCAGCAGTGAAGCTGGCGGAAGAAACACCGGGGAGCTGTTTTTT. This encodes CASSEAGGRNTGELFF.

V gene TRBV2 combines with J gene TRBJ1-6; 8 bases align to TRBD1. Looked up from germline, CDR1 is SNHLY and CDR2 is FYNNEI. The CDR3 length is 15 residues. J lost 7 bases, V lost 6 bases, and 8 bases had no gene match. The CDR3 bases are TGTGCCAGCAGCTCCCTGGACAGGGACAATTCACCCCTCCACTTT. Translation: CASSSLDRDNSPLHF.

The chain recombines TRBV19 with TRBJ1-6; 7 bases are shared with TRBD1. Germline trimming cut 11 bases from V and 9 bases from J; bases unmatched to any gene: 7. The germline V gene encodes CDR1 LNHDA and CDR2 SQIVND (reference sequence). The CDR3 runs 12 residues. CDR3 loop: CAAGQRSSPLHF. CDR3 in DNA: TGTGCCGCGGGACAGCGGAGTTCACCCCTCCACTTT.

The chain is built from TRBV29-1 and TRBJ1-2; 7 bases are a match to TRBD1. V was pared by 1 base and J by 2 bases, with 13 bases of the junction left unmatched. The germline V gene has CDR1 SQVTM and CDR2 ANQGSEA. The CDR3 runs to 17 residues. CDR3 sequence: CSVEGRTKGAVNYGYTF. CDR3 DNA: TGCAGCGTTGAAGGCCGAACCAAGGGGGCGGTAAACTATGGCTACACCTTC.

V and J are TRBV10-1 and TRBJ2-5, with 15 bases that match TRBD2. The CDR3 covers 16 residues. The V gene end was trimmed by 7 bases and the J gene end by 5 bases; junction bases not matched to a gene: 8. Per the germline V gene, CDR1 is WNHNN and CDR2 is SYGVQD (reference sequence). The CDR3 is CASIRTSGGAGETQYF. Written as DNA, the CDR3 is TGCGCCAGCATTAGGACTAGCGGGGGGGCCGGGGAGACCCAGTACTTC.

V and J are TRBV5-1 and TRBJ1-1; possible D gene TRBD1, 5 bases. The germline CDR1 and CDR2 sequences are SGHRS and YFSETQ. The CDR3 is 15 residues long. The V end was cut by 0 bases, the J end by 3 bases, with 12 bases between. The CDR3 sequence is CASSLVSGIDTEAFF. The CDR3 nucleotides read TGCGCCAGCAGCTTGGTGTCAGGGATTGACACTGAAGCTTTCTTT.

The chain links TRBV20-1 to TRBJ2-5, with a tentative D call TRBD2 (7 bases). The germline V and J ends were trimmed by 6 bases and 5 bases, with 16 bases remaining between them. Germline CDR1 reads DFQATT; CDR2 reads SNEGSKA (reference sequence). The CDR3 extends over 13 amino acids. The CDR3 sequence is CSAKIGGGETQYF. The DNA for the CDR3 is TGCAGTGCGAAAATAGGGGGGGGGGAGACCCAGTACTTC.

The chain combines TRBV19 with TRBJ1-6; 7 nucleotides match TRBD1. With 6 bases clipped from V and 4 bases from J, the junction kept 3 bases outside the gene matches. In germline, CDR1 is LNHDA, CDR2 SQIVND (reference sequence). The CDR3 loop spans 14 amino acids. The CDR3 loop is CASRWDSYNSPLHF. The CDR3, as DNA: TGTGCCAGTAGATGGGACAGTTATAATTCACCCCTCCACTTT.

The chain couples TRBV4-2 to TRBJ2-7; 10 nucleotides match TRBD1. The CDR3 loop spans 14 amino acids. After removal of 5 bases from V and 3 bases from J, the junction contained 4 bases not matched to a gene. The germline V gene has CDR1 LGHNA and CDR2 YNFKEQ. The CDR3 here is CASSARTGGYEQYF. The DNA for the CDR3 is TGTGCCAGCAGCGCCCGGACAGGGGGCTACGAGCAGTACTTC.

This clonotype was picked up one time. This chain connects TRBV20-1 to TRBJ2-1; a weak D match, TRBD1 (5 bases). V was shortened by 6 bases and J by 0 bases, with 12 bases between the two germline ends. CDR3 length equals 14 residues. Germline-derived CDR1 and CDR2 are DFQATT and SNEGSKA (reference sequence). The CDR3 sequence: CSAPGSDSYNEQFF. The CDR3 DNA follows: TGCAGTGCCCCAGGGTCTGACTCCTACAATGAGCAGTTCTTC.

This rearrangement joins TRBV20-1 to TRBJ2-1; possibly TRBD2 for D (7 bases). Deletions cut 0 bases from V and 8 bases from J, with 20 bases between. The germline gives CDR1 DFQATT, CDR2 SNEGSKA (reference sequence). This CDR3 spans 16 amino acids. CDR3 residues: CSARDLLGGGLHEQFF. The CDR3 DNA follows: TGCAGTGCTAGAGATCTTTTGGGGGGGGGCCTGCATGAGCAGTTCTTC.

The genes are TRBV7-3 and TRBJ2-1; D ambiguous. CDR1 SGHTA and CDR2 FQGTGA come from the germline V gene. The CDR3 is made up of 15 amino acids. V shed 5 bases and J shed 1 base, with 12 bases lying between them. This chain's CDR3 is CASSPFSGSYNEQFF. In nucleotides, the CDR3 is TGTGCCAGCAGCCCCTTCTCTGGATCCTACAATGAGCAGTTCTTC.

This clonotype was seen only a few times. The DNA is omitted, as the CDR3 cannot be located on it reliably, and the CDR3 follows TCRdb's listing. This chain links TRBV10-3 with TRBJ1-3; the D call in the table, TRBD1, was not verified against the DNA. In germline, CDR1 is ENHRY, CDR2 SYGVKD. Both ends counted, the CDR3 spans 22 residues. The CDR3 sequence is CAISESRGTDTEAFFGQGTIYF.

This clonotype has a handful of counts. The V gene is TRBV20-1, the J gene TRBJ2-7, with D maybe TRBD2 (5 bases). Germline values: CDR1 DFQATT, CDR2 SNEGSKA (reference sequence). This CDR3 region has 11 residues. The V and J ends lost 5 bases and 6 bases respectively, with 11 bases between them. DNA of the CDR3: TGCAGTGCTGCGGACTTTCCCGAGCAGTACTTC. This translates into CSAADFPEQYF.

CDR3 sequence: CASSGEKLFF. CDR3 sequence (DNA): TGTGCCAGTAGTGGGGAAAAACTGTTTTTT. The chain recombines TRBV19 with TRBJ1-4; D is unclear. This CDR3 region has 10 residues. V lost 5 bases to trimming and J lost 8 bases, with 3 bases between them. The germline V gene encodes CDR1 LNHDA and CDR2 SQIVND (reference sequence).

V gene TRBV5-6 combines with J gene TRBJ2-4, with TRBD1 matching over 7 bases. The CDR3 consists of 14 residues. The V segment lost 5 bases and the J segment 8 bases; nucleotides outside the gene matches: 10. Germline assignment: CDR1 SGHDT and CDR2 YYEEEE. CDR3 sequence reads: CASSYLTGTDIQYF. The CDR3 bases are TGTGCCAGCAGTTACCTGACAGGGACGGACATTCAGTACTTC.

The chain couples TRBV2 to TRBJ2-4; TRBD1 might be the D (6 bases). The V gene's germline CDR1 is SNHLY and CDR2 FYNNEI. The CDR3 has 15 residues. The V end lost 5 bases, the J end lost 0 bases, and 11 bases lay between the germline ends. In DNA form, the CDR3 reads TGTGCCAGCAGTATGGTGGGGGCAGCCAAAAACATTCAGTACTTC. It codes for CASSMVGAAKNIQYF.

This chain uses TRBV24-1 with TRBJ1-5, with D perhaps TRBD1 (6 bases). Trimming stripped 9 bases from V and 3 bases from J, with 17 bases between. The CDR3 is 15 residues long. Germline CDR1 KGHDR, CDR2 SFDVKD. In DNA, the CDR3 is TGTGCCACCGAACGACACAGGGCCAACAATCAGCCCCAGCATTTT. It specifies CATERHRANNQPQHF.

This chain links TRBV7-8 with TRBJ2-7; 9 positions agree with TRBD1. The germline gives CDR1 SGHVS, CDR2 FQNEAQ. V dropped 4 bases and J dropped 3; count of bases not matched to a gene: 10. This CDR3 spans 16 amino acids. The CDR3 is CASSSHPGTGSYEQYF. CDR3 nucleotides: TGTGCCAGCAGCTCCCATCCCGGGACAGGGAGCTACGAGCAGTACTTC.